The 15 T cell receptor beta chains below come from one sample, sequenced in a study of control samples from healthy donors and cancer patients. The table came from immunoSEQ multiplex PCR; TCRdb's copy has only in-frame clones and leaves some out. This sample carries about 160,000 clones, roughly 94% of them seen once, and the ten largest clones take under 8.5%. The sequenced sample consisted of blood. These receptors were obtained from a woman in her thirties or forties in good health.

The chain carries TRBV19 and TRBJ1-1, with 8 bases identical to TRBD1. Per the germline V gene, CDR1 is LNHDA and CDR2 is SQIVND (reference sequence). This CDR3 comprises 14 residues. V was clipped by 6 bases and J by 0 bases; unmatched bases: 3. The CDR3 region has the DNA TGTGCCAGTAGGTCAGGGGGCGTGAACACTGAAGCTTTCTTT. The encoded protein is CASRSGGVNTEAFF.

This chain connects TRBV18 to TRBJ1-5, with 10 bases identical to TRBD1. V shed 6 bases and J 5 bases; nucleotides not matched to a gene: 13. Germline CDR1 and CDR2: KGHSH and LQKENI. The CDR3 is 17 residues long. CDR3 in amino acids: CASSSPVGQGIHQPQHF. CDR3 nucleotide sequence: TGTGCCAGCTCCTCACCGGTGGGACAGGGGATTCATCAGCCCCAGCATTTT.

The gene calls are TRBV19 and TRBJ2-1, with unresolved D. Germline CDR1 reads LNHDA; CDR2 reads SQIVND (reference sequence). This CDR3 is 13 amino acids long. V was trimmed by 6 bases and J by 7 bases, leaving 13 bases between them. CDR3 nucleotide sequence: TGTGCCAGTAGGCTGGTAGGTCGGAATGAGCAGTTCTTC. This codes for CASRLVGRNEQFF.

The chain links TRBV7-2 to TRBJ1-6, with D perhaps TRBD1 (6 bases). The CDR3 has 16 amino acids. Germline CDR1 SGHTA, CDR2 FQGNSA. Trimming removed 5 bases from V and 0 bases from J, with 11 bases in between. The DNA of the CDR3 is TGTGCCAGCAGCCTAAACAGGGCCTCCTATAATTCACCCCTCCACTTT. This translates into CASSLNRASYNSPLHF.

V and J are TRBV25-1 and TRBJ1-1; D possibly corresponds to TRBD1 (5 bases). The CDR3 runs 11 residues. V lost 5 bases and J 10 bases, leaving 11 bases between the germline ends. Looked up from germline, CDR1 is MGHDK and CDR2 is SYGVNS. The CDR3 here is CASSQGVPAFF. Here the CDR3 DNA reads TGTGCCAGCAGTCAGGGTGTGCCAGCTTTCTTT.

V usage is TRBV7-9 and J usage is TRBJ2-7; possible D gene TRBD1, 6 bases. V lost 5 bases to trimming and J lost 5 bases, with 16 bases between them. Germline lookup yields CDR1 SEHNR and CDR2 FQNEAQ (reference sequence). The CDR3 is 14 residues long. CDR3 sequence (DNA): TGTGCCAGCAGCCTTGAGGGGGAAGGGGACGAGCAGTACTTC. As protein: CASSLEGEGDEQYF.

The J gene is TRBJ1-6, the V gene TRBV15; 9 nucleotides match TRBD1. The CDR3 has 15 residues. Per the germline V gene, CDR1 is LNHNV and CDR2 is YYDKDF (reference sequence). J lost 7 bases, V lost 6 bases, and 7 bases had no gene match. The CDR3 is CATSRTGTGNSPLHF. The CDR3 region has the DNA TGTGCCACCAGTAGGACAGGGACAGGGAATTCACCCCTCCACTTT. Variable domain in full (rest from reference TRBV15 and TRBJ1-6): DAMVIQNPRYQVTQFGKPVTLSCSQTLNHNVMYWYQQKSSQAPKLLFHYYDKDFNNEADTPDNFQSRRPNTSFCFLDIRSPGLGDTAMYLCATSRTGTGNSPLHFGNGTRLTVT.

The genes are TRBV18 and TRBJ1-1, with D uncertain. There are 13 residues in the CDR3. The V end lost 1 base, the J end lost 1 base, and 4 bases lay between the germline ends. Germline CDR1 reads KGHSH; CDR2 reads LQKENI. Written as DNA, the CDR3 is TGTGCCAGCTCACCACAGAAGAACACTGAAGCTTTCTTT. Its translation is CASSPQKNTEAFF.

The rearrangement joins TRBV5-4 to TRBJ2-1, with a weak D call TRBD2 (6 bases). Germline-derived CDR1 and CDR2 are SGHNT and YYREEE (reference sequence). The V gene lost 4 bases and the J gene lost 1 base, with 15 bases spanning the gap. The CDR3 extends over 16 amino acids. The CDR3 nucleotides are TGTGCCAGCAGCAGGGGACTTTCAGAGTCCTACAATGAGCAGTTCTTC. It specifies CASSRGLSESYNEQFF.

The CDR3 sequence: CSASPPTGGVETQYF. Here the CDR3 DNA reads TGCAGTGCTAGTCCCCCGACAGGGGGCGTGGAGACCCAGTACTTC. The chain uses TRBV20-1 and TRBJ2-5, with 10 bases aligning to TRBD1. From germline, CDR1 is DFQATT and CDR2 SNEGSKA (reference sequence). The CDR3 spans 15 residues. Trimming removed 3 bases from V and 5 bases from J; junction bases left unmatched: 9.

This chain connects TRBV6-5 to TRBJ1-1, with D hard to call. The CDR3 length is 14 residues. Germline CDR1 reads MNHEY; CDR2 reads SVGAGI. Between the trimmed V and J ends, which lost 4 bases and 9 bases, there was a span of 18 bases. The DNA for the CDR3 is TGTGCCAGCAGTTCCACTCGACCCCTGGGGAAAGCTTTCTTT. Translating it yields CASSSTRPLGKAFF.

The gene calls are TRBV6-2 or TRBV6-3 and TRBJ2-5; D is possibly TRBD1 or TRBD2 (5 bases each). V was pared by 5 bases and J by 5 bases, with 12 bases between. CDR1 and CDR2 (germline): MNHEY, SVGEGT. This CDR3 comprises 13 residues. For the CDR3, the DNA is TGTGCCAGCAGTCCCCCAGGGAGCGAGACCCAGTACTTC. As protein: CASSPPGSETQYF.

This clone was recorded only once. V and J are TRBV19 and TRBJ2-5; 10 positions match TRBD1. The CDR3 spans 15 residues. Looked up from germline, CDR1 is LNHDA and CDR2 is SQIVND (reference sequence). V was pared by 4 bases and J by 1 base, with 3 bases of the junction left unmatched. The CDR3 loop is CASSTGTGAQETQYF. The CDR3 DNA is TGTGCCAGTAGTACCGGGACAGGGGCCCAAGAGACCCAGTACTTC.

V and J are TRBV9 and TRBJ2-1; D gene ambiguous. This CDR3 is built from 12 residues. Trimming took off 6 bases at V and 9 bases at J, with 13 bases between the two ends. Germline CDR1 and CDR2: SGDLS and YYNGEE. In DNA, the CDR3 is TGTGCCAGCAATCCCTTCCATGGTGAGCAGTTCTTC. This encodes CASNPFHGEQFF.

The chain is built from TRBV5-1 and TRBJ2-7, with 9 nucleotides matching TRBD1. CDR1 is SGHRS and CDR2 is YFSETQ in the germline V gene. After removal of 4 bases from V and 1 base from J, the junction contained 6 bases not matched to a gene. The CDR3 runs to 15 residues. CDR3 sequence: CASSGGQGSSYEQYF. CDR3 sequence (DNA): TGCGCCAGCAGCGGGGGACAGGGCTCGTCCTACGAGCAGTACTTC.